The 7 T cell receptor beta chains below all came from one sample that was sequenced in a study of technical replicates of blood from several donors. Libraries were prepared by immunoSEQ multiplex PCR; TCRdb keeps only in-frame clonotypes and omits some of them. The sample contains about 80,000 clones, 91% of which appear only once. The sample consisted of T cells isolated from PBMCs. These receptors were obtained from a human donor in good health.

This chain joins TRBV10-1 and TRBJ2-3; 7 bases map to TRBD2. This CDR3 is built from 13 residues. Germline CDR1 and CDR2: WNHNN and SYGVQD (reference sequence). V trimming: 5 bases; J trimming: 3 bases; junction bases outside the gene matches: 2. CDR3 residues: CASSRGGTDTQYF. Written as DNA, the CDR3 is TGCGCCAGCAGTAGGGGAGGGACAGATACGCAGTATTTT.

V and J are TRBV2 and TRBJ2-7; 11 bases line up with TRBD1. The CDR3 extends over 15 amino acids. Germline V CDR1 and CDR2: SNHLY, FYNNEI. The J segment lost 6 bases and the V segment lost 8 bases, leaving 12 bases of the junction unmatched. CDR3 nucleotides: TGTGCCAGCCAGTTTCTTGGACAGGGGGCATCCGAGCAGTACTTC. This gives the protein CASQFLGQGASEQYF.

This clone was counted once. The rearrangement joins TRBV5-1 to TRBJ2-3; TRBD2 matches at 10 bases. The CDR3 has 13 residues. The junction had 4 bases not matched to a gene; V was cut back by 7 bases and J by 5 bases. Per germline, CDR1 SGHRS and CDR2 YFSETQ. The CDR3 DNA reads as TGCGCCAGCCCCAGCGGGAGGGGAGATACGCAGTATTTT. Translated: CASPSGRGDTQYF.

The gene calls are TRBV18 and TRBJ1-2, with unresolved D. The germline CDR1 and CDR2 sequences are KGHSH and LQKENI. The CDR3 runs to 12 residues. Trimming took off 3 bases at V and 7 bases at J, with 9 bases between the two ends. DNA of the CDR3: TGTGCCAGCTCACCCGGGGAAGCTGGCTACACCTTC. Translating it yields CASSPGEAGYTF.

This chain connects TRBV11-2 to TRBJ1-2; a possible D gene is TRBD1 (5 bases). There are 14 residues in the CDR3. Germline lookup yields CDR1 SGHAT and CDR2 FQNNGV. Trimming shortened V by 2 bases and J by 8 bases, and 15 bases separated the two germline ends. The DNA for the CDR3 is TGTGCCAGCAGCTTAAGTACGGGGGATGGGGGCTACACCTTC. This gives the protein CASSLSTGDGGYTF.

This clone was counted a few times. The J gene is TRBJ1-4, the V gene TRBV9, with D unresolved. Germline values: CDR1 SGDLS, CDR2 YYNGEE. The CDR3 covers 18 residues. The germline V and J ends were trimmed by 0 bases and 3 bases, with 18 bases remaining between them. The CDR3 protein is CASSVELSSPEANEKLFF. The CDR3 DNA sequence: TGTGCCAGCAGCGTAGAGTTGTCCTCCCCTGAGGCTAATGAAAAACTGTTTTTT.

The chain links TRBV25-1 to TRBJ2-7, with a weak D call TRBD2 (5 bases). Trimming cost V 6 bases and J 6 bases, with 18 bases left between them. The CDR3 loop spans 14 amino acids. The germline gives CDR1 MGHDK, CDR2 SYGVNS. This CDR3 reads CASSTDYSGREQYF. The CDR3 DNA sequence: TGTGCCAGCAGCACCGACTATTCTGGGCGCGAGCAGTACTTC.